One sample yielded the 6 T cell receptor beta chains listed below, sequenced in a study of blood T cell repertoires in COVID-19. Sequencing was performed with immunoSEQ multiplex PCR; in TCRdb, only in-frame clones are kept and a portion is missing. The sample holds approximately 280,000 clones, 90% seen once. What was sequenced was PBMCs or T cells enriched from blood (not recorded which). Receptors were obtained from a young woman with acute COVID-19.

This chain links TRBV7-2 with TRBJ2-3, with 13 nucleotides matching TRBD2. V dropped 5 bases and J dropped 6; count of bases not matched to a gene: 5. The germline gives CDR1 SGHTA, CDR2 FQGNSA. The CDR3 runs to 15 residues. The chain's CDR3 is CASSPTSGRADTQYF. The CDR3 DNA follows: TGTGCCAGCAGCCCTACTAGCGGGAGGGCGGATACGCAGTATTTT.

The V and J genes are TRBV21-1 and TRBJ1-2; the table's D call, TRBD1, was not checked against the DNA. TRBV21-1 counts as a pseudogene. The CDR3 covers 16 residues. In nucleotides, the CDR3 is TGTGCCAGCAGCGAGCGACCTAAACAGGGGGAGAATGGCTACACCTTC. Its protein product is CASSERPKQGENGYTF.

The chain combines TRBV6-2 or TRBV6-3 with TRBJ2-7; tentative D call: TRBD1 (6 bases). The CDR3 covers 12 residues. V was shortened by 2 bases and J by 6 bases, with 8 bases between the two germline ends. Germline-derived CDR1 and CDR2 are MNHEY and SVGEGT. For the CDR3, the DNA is TGTGCCAGCAGTTACCTAGGGGGCGAGCAGTACTTC. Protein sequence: CASSYLGGEQYF.

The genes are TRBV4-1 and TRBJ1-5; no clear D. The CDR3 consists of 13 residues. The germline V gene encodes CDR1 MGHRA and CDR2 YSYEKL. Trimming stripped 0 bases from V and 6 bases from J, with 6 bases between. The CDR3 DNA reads TGCGCCAGCAGCCAAGATCTGTCTCAGCCCCAGCATTTT. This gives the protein CASSQDLSQPQHF.

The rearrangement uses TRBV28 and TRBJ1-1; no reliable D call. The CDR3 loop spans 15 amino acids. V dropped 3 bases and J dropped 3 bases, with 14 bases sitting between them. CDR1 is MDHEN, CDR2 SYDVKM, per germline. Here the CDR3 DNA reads TGTGCCAGCAGTTTTCCCCGGAGGATCGACACTGAAGCTTTCTTT. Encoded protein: CASSFPRRIDTEAFF.

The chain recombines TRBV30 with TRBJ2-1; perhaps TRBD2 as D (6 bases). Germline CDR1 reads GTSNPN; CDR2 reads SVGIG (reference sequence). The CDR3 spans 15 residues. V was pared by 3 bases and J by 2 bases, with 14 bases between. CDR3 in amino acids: CAWSGAAGPYNEQFF. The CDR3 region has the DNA TGTGCCTGGAGCGGGGCGGCGGGACCCTACAATGAGCAGTTCTTC.